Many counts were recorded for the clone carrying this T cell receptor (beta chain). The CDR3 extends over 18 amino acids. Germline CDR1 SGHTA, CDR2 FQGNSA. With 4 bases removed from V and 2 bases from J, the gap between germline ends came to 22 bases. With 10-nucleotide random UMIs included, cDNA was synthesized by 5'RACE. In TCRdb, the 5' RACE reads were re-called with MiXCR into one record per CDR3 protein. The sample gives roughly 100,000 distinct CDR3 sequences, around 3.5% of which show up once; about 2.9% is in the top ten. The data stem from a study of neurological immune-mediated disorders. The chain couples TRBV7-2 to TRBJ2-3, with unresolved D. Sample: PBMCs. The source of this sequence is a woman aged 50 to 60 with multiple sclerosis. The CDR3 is CASSYRPILYPSTDTQYF. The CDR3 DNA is TGTGCCAGCAGCTATCGACCGATCCTCTATCCATCCACAGATACGCAGTATTTT.